This T cell receptor (beta chain) was identified during a study of radiotherapy plus CTLA-4 blockade in lung cancer. Regarding the study as a whole: Radiotherapy was combined with ipilimumab, and tumor-derived TCR clones then expanded in blood.

Measured with immunoSEQ multiplex PCR; TCRdb has only the in-frame clones, and not every one. This table holds 48,000 or so clones, just under 85% found once. V was trimmed by 3 bases and J by 0 bases, leaving 10 bases between them. The CDR3 covers 15 residues. The germline CDR1 and CDR2 sequences are SGHTA and FQGTGA. Worth noting for this clone: Its antigen is not identified.

This clonotype originated in a human donor with non-small cell lung cancer whose response to radiotherapy plus ipilimumab could not be evaluated. The V and J genes are TRBV7-3 and TRBJ2-3, with D possibly being TRBD2 (5 bases). The sample in question was peripheral blood, obtained from a patient treated with radiotherapy plus ipilimumab. The CDR3 here is CASSFGAVSTDTQYF. DNA of the CDR3: TGTGCCAGCAGCTTTGGAGCGGTCAGCACAGATACGCAGTATTTT.